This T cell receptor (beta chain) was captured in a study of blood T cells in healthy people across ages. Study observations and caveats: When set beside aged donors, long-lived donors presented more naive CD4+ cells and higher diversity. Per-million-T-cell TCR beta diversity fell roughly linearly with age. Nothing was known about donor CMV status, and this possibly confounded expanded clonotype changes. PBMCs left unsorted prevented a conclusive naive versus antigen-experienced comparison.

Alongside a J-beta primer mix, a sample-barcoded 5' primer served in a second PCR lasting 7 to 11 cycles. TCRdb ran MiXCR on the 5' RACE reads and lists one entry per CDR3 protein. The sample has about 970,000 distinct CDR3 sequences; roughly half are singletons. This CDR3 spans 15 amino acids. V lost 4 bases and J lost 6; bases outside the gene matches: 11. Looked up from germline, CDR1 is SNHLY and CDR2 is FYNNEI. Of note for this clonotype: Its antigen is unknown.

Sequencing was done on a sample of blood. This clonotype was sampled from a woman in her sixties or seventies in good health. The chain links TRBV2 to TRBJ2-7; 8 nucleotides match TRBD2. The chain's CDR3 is CASSVGGVAGSEQYF. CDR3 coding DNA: TGTGCCAGCAGTGTGGGGGGAGTAGCGGGAAGCGAGCAGTACTTC.